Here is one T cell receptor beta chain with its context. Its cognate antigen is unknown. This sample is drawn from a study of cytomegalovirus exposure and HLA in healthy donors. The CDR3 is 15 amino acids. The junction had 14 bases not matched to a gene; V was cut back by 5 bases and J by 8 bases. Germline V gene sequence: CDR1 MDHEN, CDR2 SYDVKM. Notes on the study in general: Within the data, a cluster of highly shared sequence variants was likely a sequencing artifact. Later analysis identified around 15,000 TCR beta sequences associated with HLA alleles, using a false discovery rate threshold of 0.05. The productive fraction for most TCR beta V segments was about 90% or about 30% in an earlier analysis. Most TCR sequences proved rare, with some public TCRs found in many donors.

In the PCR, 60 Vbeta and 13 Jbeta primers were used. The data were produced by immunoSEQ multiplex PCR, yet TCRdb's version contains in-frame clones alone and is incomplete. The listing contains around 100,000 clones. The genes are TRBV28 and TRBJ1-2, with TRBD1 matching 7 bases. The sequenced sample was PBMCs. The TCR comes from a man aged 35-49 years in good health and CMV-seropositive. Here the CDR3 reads CASSASLTGELGYTF. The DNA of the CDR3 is TGTGCCAGCAGTGCGTCCCTAACAGGGGAATTGGGCTACACCTTC.